Each of the 5 T cell receptor beta chains below was sequenced from the same sample in a study of cytomegalovirus exposure and HLA in healthy donors. The PCR made use of 60 Vbeta and 13 Jbeta primers. TCRdb's table, derived via immunoSEQ multiplex PCR, lists solely in-frame clones and lacks some. Among 230,000 or so clones listed, about nine tenths were seen once. The material sequenced was PBMCs. These receptors were taken from a girl aged 2 to 10 in good health and CMV-seronegative.

The rearrangement links TRBV7-7 to TRBJ2-7; D not certain. The CDR3 contains 13 residues. With 5 bases removed from V and 7 bases from J, the gap between germline ends came to 15 bases. Germline CDR1 SSHAT, CDR2 FNYEAQ (reference sequence). The CDR3, as DNA: TGTGCCAGCAGCACGGAACCTAGGAGTGAGCAGTACTTC. The encoded protein is CASSTEPRSEQYF.

The V call is TRBV4-2, the J call TRBJ2-7, with 9 bases fitting TRBD2. The trim removed 1 base at V and 7 bases at J, leaving 11 bases unmatched. Germline lookup yields CDR1 LGHNA and CDR2 YNFKEQ. The CDR3 runs to 16 residues. CDR3 protein: CASSQVPGLAPLEQYF. CDR3 coding DNA: TGTGCCAGCAGCCAAGTACCGGGACTAGCACCTTTAGAGCAGTACTTC.

In the case of this clone: One end of the junction varies from germline; a read error may be responsible. The chain employs TRBV2 and TRBJ2-7; TRBD2 matches at 10 bases. The CDR3 contains 11 residues. Germline V gene data show CDR1 as SNHLY and CDR2 as FYNNEI. DNA of the CDR3: TGTGCCAGTGACACCGGGACTAGCGCGTCCTTC. Protein: CASDTGTSASF.

V usage is TRBV19 and J usage is TRBJ1-1; 9 bases agree with TRBD1. From germline, CDR1 is LNHDA and CDR2 SQIVND (reference sequence). Trimming at V came to 9 bases and at J to 9 bases, leaving 2 bases not matched to a gene. This CDR3 has 10 residues. CDR3 bases: TGTGCCAGCGGACAGGGGAAAGCTTTCTTT. The encoded protein is CASGQGKAFF.

This chain uses TRBV10-3 with TRBJ2-2; D gene ambiguous. The CDR3 runs to 14 residues. Trimming pared 7 bases from V and 4 bases from J, leaving 13 bases between. Germline values: CDR1 ENHRY, CDR2 SYGVKD. The CDR3 sequence: CAIKSDFFTGELFF. CDR3 DNA: TGTGCCATCAAGTCTGACTTTTTCACCGGGGAGCTGTTTTTT.